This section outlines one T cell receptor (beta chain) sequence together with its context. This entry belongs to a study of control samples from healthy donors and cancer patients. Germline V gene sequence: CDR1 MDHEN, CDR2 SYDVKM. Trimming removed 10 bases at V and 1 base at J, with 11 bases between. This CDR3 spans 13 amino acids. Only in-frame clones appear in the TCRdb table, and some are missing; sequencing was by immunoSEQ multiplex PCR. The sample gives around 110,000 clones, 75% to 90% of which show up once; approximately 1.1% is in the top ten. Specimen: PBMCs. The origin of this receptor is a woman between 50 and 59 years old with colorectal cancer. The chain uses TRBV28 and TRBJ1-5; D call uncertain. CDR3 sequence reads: CATIDLSNQPQHF. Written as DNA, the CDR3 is TGTGCCACCATTGACTTGAGCAATCAGCCCCAGCATTTT.